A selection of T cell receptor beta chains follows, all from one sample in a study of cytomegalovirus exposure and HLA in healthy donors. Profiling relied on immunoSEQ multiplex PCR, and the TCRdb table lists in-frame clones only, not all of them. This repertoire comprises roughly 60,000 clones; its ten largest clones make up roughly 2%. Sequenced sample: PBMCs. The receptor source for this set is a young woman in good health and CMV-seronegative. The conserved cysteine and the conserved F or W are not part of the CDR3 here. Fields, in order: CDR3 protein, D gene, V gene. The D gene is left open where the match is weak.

CDR3aa: ASLGSSGIYEQY
d_gene: TRBD2
v_gene: TRBV2

CDR3aa: ASSLTGRDEKLF
d_gene: .
v_gene: TRBV5-1

CDR3aa: ASMAGMAKNIQY
d_gene: .
v_gene: TRBV6-1

CDR3aa: ASSLRGGLQETQY
d_gene: .
v_gene: TRBV7-9

CDR3aa: ASSPRTSGGAVIQY
d_gene: TRBD2
v_gene: TRBV7-2

CDR3aa: ASSLGLGATNEKLF
d_gene: .
v_gene: TRBV5-8

CDR3aa: ASSSRGRLGAYGYT
d_gene: TRBD1
v_gene: TRBV2

CDR3aa: ASSLGGRFEAF
d_gene: .
v_gene: TRBV28

CDR3aa: ASSLELRGGNRELF
d_gene: TRBD2
v_gene: TRBV5-4

CDR3aa: ATSLLADTQY
d_gene: .
v_gene: TRBV15

CDR3aa: ASSFGQGATEAF
d_gene: TRBD1
v_gene: TRBV13

CDR3aa: ASSLTGYEQY
d_gene: TRBD1
v_gene: TRBV2

CDR3aa: ATSRDLAGGSYEQY
d_gene: TRBD1
v_gene: TRBV15

CDR3aa: ASGSGGFSYEQY
d_gene: TRBD2
v_gene: TRBV5-1

CDR3aa: AWSLLLPYEQY
d_gene: .
v_gene: TRBV30

CDR3aa: ASSLGRDYEQY
d_gene: .
v_gene: TRBV4-1

CDR3aa: ASQNRAGVAF
d_gene: .
v_gene: TRBV13

CDR3aa: ASSRAQWAQETQY
d_gene: .
v_gene: TRBV28

CDR3aa: ASSPQAVGQPQH
d_gene: .
v_gene: TRBV18

CDR3aa: ASSLAGRTYEQY
d_gene: .
v_gene: TRBV7-9

CDR3aa: ASSTRTGLNTEAF
d_gene: TRBD1
v_gene: TRBV5-1

CDR3aa: ASTATGVEAPQH
d_gene: TRBD1
v_gene: TRBV2

CDR3aa: SRVQGETQY
d_gene: .
v_gene: TRBV20-1

CDR3aa: ASRLDRVEQF
d_gene: TRBD1
v_gene: TRBV11-2

CDR3aa: ASSYRRGSYNEQF
d_gene: .
v_gene: TRBV6-5

CDR3aa: ASRGPGQGHSPLH
d_gene: TRBD1
v_gene: TRBV5-1

CDR3aa: AISEDRDLDTQY
d_gene: TRBD1
v_gene: TRBV10-3

CDR3aa: ASSQRGGYT
d_gene: .
v_gene: TRBV14

CDR3aa: ASRYTGWTTGELF
d_gene: .
v_gene: TRBV6-1

CDR3aa: ASSGDREETQY
d_gene: TRBD1
v_gene: TRBV6-5

CDR3aa: ASCRSSSSTDTQY
d_gene: .
v_gene: TRBV6-1

CDR3aa: ASSQGWGLESPLH
d_gene: .
v_gene: TRBV4-2

CDR3aa: SVRSSGGYT
d_gene: .
v_gene: TRBV20-1

CDR3aa: ASSFPAATLH
d_gene: .
v_gene: TRBV7-9

CDR3aa: ASTETGRNQPQH
d_gene: .
v_gene: TRBV19

CDR3aa: ASSTGRSDNEQF
d_gene: .
v_gene: TRBV7-6

CDR3aa: ASRLGRAAWT
d_gene: .
v_gene: TRBV5-4

CDR3aa: ASSQVFNEQF
d_gene: .
v_gene: TRBV4-1